Each of the 5 T cell receptor beta chains below was sequenced from the same sample in a study of post-analysis software for immune sequencing data (dated by TCRdb to about 2015). This sample's time point label indicates: second blood draw from one MS patient after hematopoietic stem cell transplantation. Library method: PCR. For sequencing, an Illumina HiSeq 2500 was employed. To reduce PCR and sequencing biases, unique molecular identifiers were built into the TCR beta cDNA libraries. In TCRdb, the public reads were trimmed at Q25 with fastp and aligned with MiXCR, with productive beta chains retained. Entries that share a CDR3 protein sequence are merged under the most common genes and DNA. The sample table shows under 200,000 distinct CDR3 sequences, and 35% to 40% are seen once. Jointly, the top ten make up over 25% of the sample. This sample comprised blood, obtained after autologous hematopoietic stem cell transplantation. These receptors were obtained from a girl between 5 and 17 years old with multiple sclerosis. Donor details come from another sample of the same person, matched by shared clones.

This clonotype was picked up a small number of times. The genes are TRBV7-2 and TRBJ1-1; the D gene is possibly TRBD1 (6 bases). Germline V lookup: CDR1 SGHTA, CDR2 FQGNSA. The CDR3 runs to 15 residues. Trimming took 2 bases from V and 1 from J, leaving 11 bases between them. The chain's CDR3 is CASSLTGTSNTEAFF. Here the CDR3 DNA reads TGTGCCAGCAGCTTAACCGGGACATCGAACACTGAAGCTTTCTTT. Looking up the rest from reference TRBV7-2 and TRBJ1-1 gives the full variable domain: GAGVSQSPSNKVTEKGKDVELRCDPISGHTALYWYRQSLGQGLEFLIYFQGNSAPDKSGLPSDRFSAERTGGSVSTLTIQRTQQEDSAVYLCASSLTGTSNTEAFFGQGTRLTVV.

This clonotype showed up many times. The J gene is TRBJ2-3, the V gene TRBV6-6; 9 bases line up with TRBD2. There are 15 residues in the CDR3. Unmatched junction bases numbered 6, after V lost 8 bases and J lost 0 bases. The germline gives CDR1 MNHNY, CDR2 SVGAGI (reference sequence). CDR3 residues: CASQRTSASTDTQYF. CDR3 DNA sequence: TGTGCCAGCCAACGGACTAGCGCTAGCACAGATACGCAGTATTTT.

For this clonotype: One end of the junction is discordant with germline, which a read error may explain. This chain links TRBV5-1 with TRBJ2-6, with a weak D call TRBD2 (5 bases). The CDR3 length is 15 residues. Germline V gene data show CDR1 as SGHRS and CDR2 as YFSETQ. The CDR3 spells CASSLGSSGANVLTF. For the CDR3, the DNA is TGTGCCAGCAGCTTAGGGAGCTCTGGGGCCAACGTCCTGACTTTC.

Many counts were recorded for this clonotype. V is TRBV12-3 or TRBV12-4 and J is TRBJ1-6, with 7 bases that match TRBD1. The CDR3 spans 14 residues. V gave up 5 bases and J gave up 6 bases; unmatched junction bases: 4. CDR3 in amino acids: CASSEGAGNSPLHF. The CDR3, as DNA: TGTGCCAGCAGTGAGGGGGCAGGTAATTCACCCCTCCACTTT.

J is TRBJ2-2 and V is TRBV12-3 or TRBV12-4; TRBD1 matches at 10 bases. With V trimmed by 1 base and J by 4 bases, 12 bases remained unmatched. This CDR3 region has 19 residues. The CDR3, as DNA: TGTGCCAGCAGTTTAGGAATAATCGGGACAGGGGAAACCACCGGGGAGCTGTTTTTT. Its protein is CASSLGIIGTGETTGELFF.